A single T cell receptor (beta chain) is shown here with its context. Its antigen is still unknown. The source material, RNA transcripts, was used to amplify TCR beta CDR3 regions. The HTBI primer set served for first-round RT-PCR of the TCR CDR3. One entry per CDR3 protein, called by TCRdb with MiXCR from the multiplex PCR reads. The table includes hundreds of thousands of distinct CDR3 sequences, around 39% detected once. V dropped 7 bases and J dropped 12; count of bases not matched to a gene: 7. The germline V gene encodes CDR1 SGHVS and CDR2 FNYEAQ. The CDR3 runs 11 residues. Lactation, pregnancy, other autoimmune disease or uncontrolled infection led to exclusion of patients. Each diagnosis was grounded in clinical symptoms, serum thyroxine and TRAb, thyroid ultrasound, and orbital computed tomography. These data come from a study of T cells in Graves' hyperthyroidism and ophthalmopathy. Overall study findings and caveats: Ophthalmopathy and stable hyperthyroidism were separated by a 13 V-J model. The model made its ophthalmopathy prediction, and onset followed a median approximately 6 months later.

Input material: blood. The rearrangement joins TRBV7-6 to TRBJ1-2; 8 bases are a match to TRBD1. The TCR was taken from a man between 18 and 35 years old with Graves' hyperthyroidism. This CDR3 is CASTGGDGHTF. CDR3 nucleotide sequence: TGTGCCAGCACAGGGGGCGACGGCCACACCTTC.